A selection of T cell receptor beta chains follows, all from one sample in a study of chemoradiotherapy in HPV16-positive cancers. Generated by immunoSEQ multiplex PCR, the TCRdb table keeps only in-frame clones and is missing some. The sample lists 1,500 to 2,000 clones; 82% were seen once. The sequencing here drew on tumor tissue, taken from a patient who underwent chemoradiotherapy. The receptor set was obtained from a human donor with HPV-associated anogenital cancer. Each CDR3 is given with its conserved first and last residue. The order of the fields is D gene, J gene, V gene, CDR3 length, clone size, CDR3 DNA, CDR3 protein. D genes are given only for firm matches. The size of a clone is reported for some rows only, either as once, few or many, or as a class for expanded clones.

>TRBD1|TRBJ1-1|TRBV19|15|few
TGTGCCAGTAGTCTCCAGGGGGTCGTGAACACTGAAGCTTTCTTT
CASSLQGVVNTEAFF
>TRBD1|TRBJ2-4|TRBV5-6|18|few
TGTGCCAGCAGCCAAGTACTCGGGACAGGGTCCCTAACAAACATTCAGTACTTC
CASSQVLGTGSLTNIQYF
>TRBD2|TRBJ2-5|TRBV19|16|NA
TGTGCCAGTAGTACGGGACTAGCGGGAGGAGTGGAGACCCAGTACTTC
CASSTGLAGGVETQYF
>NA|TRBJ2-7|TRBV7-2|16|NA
TGTGCCAGCAGCTTTGGATGGGGCAGGGGAATTGGGGAGCAGTACTTC
CASSFGWGRGIGEQYF
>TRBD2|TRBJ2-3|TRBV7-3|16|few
TGTGCCAGCAGCTTAGGGGTAGCGGGCGGCACAGATACGCAGTATTTT
CASSLGVAGGTDTQYF
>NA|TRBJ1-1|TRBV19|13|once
TGTGCCAGTAGTATCTCTTTGAACACTGAAGCTTTCTTT
CASSISLNTEAFF
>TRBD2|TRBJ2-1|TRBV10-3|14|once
TGTGCCATCAGTGAGACTAGCGGGTACAATGAGCAGTTCTTC
CAISETSGYNEQFF
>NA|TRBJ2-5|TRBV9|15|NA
TGTGCCAGCAGCGTAGTAGGTCTAGCAAGAGAGACCCAGTACTTC
CASSVVGLARETQYF
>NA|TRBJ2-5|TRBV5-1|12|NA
TGCGCCAGCGCCGAAGGGCGGGAGACCCAGTACTTC
CASAEGRETQYF
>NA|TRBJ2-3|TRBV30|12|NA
TGTGCCTGGAGCCCTCTGAAGGATACGCAGTATTTT
CAWSPLKDTQYF
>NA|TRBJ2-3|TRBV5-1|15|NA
TGCGCCAGCAGCCCGACGGGCGTCTTCGTGGATACGCAGTATTTT
CASSPTGVFVDTQYF
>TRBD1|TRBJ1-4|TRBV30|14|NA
TGTGCCTGGAGTGAACAAACAGGGGTGGCGCCTCTGTTTTTT
CAWSEQTGVAPLFF
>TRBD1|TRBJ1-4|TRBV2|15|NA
TGTGCCAGCAGTCTCCAGACAGGGGGTGGTGAAAAACTGTTTTTT
CASSLQTGGGEKLFF
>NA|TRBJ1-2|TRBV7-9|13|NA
TGTGCCAGCAGCTTAGAAAACAGGGACGGCTACACCTTC
CASSLENRDGYTF
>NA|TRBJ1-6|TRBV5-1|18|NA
TGCGCCAGCAGCTTGAAGGGGACCGATAGCTCCTATAATTCACCCCTCCACTTT
CASSLKGTDSSYNSPLHF
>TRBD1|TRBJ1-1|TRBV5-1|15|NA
TGCGCCAGCAGCCCATGGGACAGCTCGAACACTGAAGCTTTCTTT
CASSPWDSSNTEAFF
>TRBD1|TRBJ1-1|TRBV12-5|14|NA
TGTGCTAGTGGTTTGGGACAGGGAAAGGATGAAGCTTTCTTT
CASGLGQGKDEAFF
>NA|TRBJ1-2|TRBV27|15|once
TGTGCCAGCAGATTCGAGGCGATTTCAACTTATGGCTACACCTTC
CASRFEAISTYGYTF
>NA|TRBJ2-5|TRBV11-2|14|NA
TGTGCCAGCAGCTTACTGCTGGGTCCAGAGACCCAGTACTTC
CASSLLLGPETQYF
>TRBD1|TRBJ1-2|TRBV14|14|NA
TGTGCCAGCAGCCCCCGACAGGGAGGGAGCGGCTACACCTTC
CASSPRQGGSGYTF
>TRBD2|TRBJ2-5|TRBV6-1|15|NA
TGTGCCAGCAGTGAACTAGCGGGAGGGCCAGAGACCCAGTACTTC
CASSELAGGPETQYF
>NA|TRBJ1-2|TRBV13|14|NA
TGTGCCAGCAGCTTAGGGACGGGGAACTATGGCTACACCTTC
CASSLGTGNYGYTF
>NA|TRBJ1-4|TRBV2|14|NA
TGTGCCAGCAGGTCCTCCGGTGCTAATGAAAAACTGTTTTTT
CASRSSGANEKLFF
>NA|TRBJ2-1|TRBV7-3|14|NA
TGTGCCAGCAGCTCCCTTGGACCTAACAATGAGCAGTTCTTC
CASSSLGPNNEQFF
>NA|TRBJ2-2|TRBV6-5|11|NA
TGTGCCAGCAAGGGGCCCGGGGAGCTGTTTTTT
CASKGPGELFF
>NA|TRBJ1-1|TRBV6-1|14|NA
TGTGCCAGCACACTAGGCCTTTTGAACACTGAAGCTTTCTTT
CASTLGLLNTEAFF
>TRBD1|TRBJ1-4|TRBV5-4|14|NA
TGTGCCAGCAGCGCCCAGGGGGGGGGTGAAAAACTGTTTTTT
CASSAQGGGEKLFF
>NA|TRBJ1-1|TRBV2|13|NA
TGTGCCAGCAGTGAGGTCAGGGAGGCTGAAGCTTTCTTT
CASSEVREAEAFF
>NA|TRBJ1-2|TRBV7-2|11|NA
TGTGCCAGCAGCGATACAGTTGGCTACACCTTC
CASSDTVGYTF
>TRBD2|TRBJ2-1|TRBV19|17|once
TGTGCCAGTAGTATAGATCTTTCTAGCGGGAGTTACAATGAGCAGTTCTTC
CASSIDLSSGSYNEQFF
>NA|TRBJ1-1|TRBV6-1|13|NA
TGTGCCAGCAGTGACAGGGCTCCCCCCCGGGCTTTCTTT
CASSDRAPPRAFF
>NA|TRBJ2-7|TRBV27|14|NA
TGTGCCAGCAGTTTAGGACGGAGCCCCTACGAGCAGTACTTC
CASSLGRSPYEQYF
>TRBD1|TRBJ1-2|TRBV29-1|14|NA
TGCAGCGTTGAAGGGACAGGGGGCGACTATGGCTACACCTTC
CSVEGTGGDYGYTF
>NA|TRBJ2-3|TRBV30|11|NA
TGTGCCTGGACCTTTAAAGGGACGCAGTATTTT
CAWTFKGTQYF
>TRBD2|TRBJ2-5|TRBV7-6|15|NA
TGTGCCAGCAGCTCCGGTGGGACTACTAAAGAGACCCAGTACTTC
CASSSGGTTKETQYF
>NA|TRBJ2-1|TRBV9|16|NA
TGTGCCAGCAGCGTTAATTCGGGGTTCTCCTACAATGAGCAGTTCTTC
CASSVNSGFSYNEQFF
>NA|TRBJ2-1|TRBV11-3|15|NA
TGTGCCAGCAGCTTCGGATTAGCGTTGTACAATGAGCAGTTCTTC
CASSFGLALYNEQFF
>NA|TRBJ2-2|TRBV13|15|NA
TGTGCCAGCAGCTTAGGACAGCCGAACACCGGGGAGCTGTTTTTT
CASSLGQPNTGELFF
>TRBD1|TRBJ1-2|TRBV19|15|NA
TGTGCCAGTACCAAAAGAGGGGAGGGGGCCTATGGCTACACCTTC
CASTKRGEGAYGYTF
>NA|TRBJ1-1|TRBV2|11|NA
TGTGCCAGCAGTGCGGGGCTTGAAGCTTTCTTT
CASSAGLEAFF
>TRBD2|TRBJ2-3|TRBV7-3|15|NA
TGTGCCAGCAGCTTGTCCGGGACTAGCGCAGATACGCAGTATTTT
CASSLSGTSADTQYF
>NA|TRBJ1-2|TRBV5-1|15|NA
TGCGCCAGCAGGCGCTCCTTCCGCCCTAACTATGGCTACACCTTC
CASRRSFRPNYGYTF
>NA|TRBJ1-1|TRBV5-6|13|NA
TGTGCCAGCAGCTTGGGACAAAGGGCTGAAGCTTTCTTT
CASSLGQRAEAFF